The 13 T cell receptor beta chains given below trace back to one sample, sequenced in a study of long-term antiretroviral therapy in people with HIV. Survey level was the resolution at which the v3.0 immunoSEQ assay ran. Clones were read by immunoSEQ multiplex PCR, and TCRdb kept only the in-frame ones, dropping some. The data contain just over 35,000 clones, approximately 94% of them singletons. The input for sequencing was unsorted PBMCs, taken 4.1 years after starting antiretroviral therapy. The receptors were sampled from a woman in her forties or fifties with HIV.

This clone was recorded only once. The CDR3 DNA sequence: TGTGCCAGCAGCCTAAGGACAGGGGGAGACCACGATGAGCAGTTCTTC. Protein product: CASSLRTGGDHDEQFF. The rearrangement uses TRBV11-3 and TRBJ2-1, with TRBD1 matching 10 bases. The CDR3 covers 16 residues. The trim removed 5 bases at V and 8 bases at J, leaving 12 bases unmatched. Germline V gene sequence: CDR1 SGHNT, CDR2 YENEEA.

The chain couples TRBV7-9 to TRBJ1-1; no reliable D call. The CDR3 extends over 15 amino acids. Per the germline V gene, CDR1 is SEHNR and CDR2 is FQNEAQ (reference sequence). V lost 8 bases, J lost 1 base, and 17 bases lay in between. The CDR3 spells CASREAGRPNTEAFF. In nucleotides, the CDR3 is TGTGCCAGCCGAGAGGCCGGACGGCCGAACACTGAAGCTTTCTTT.

The sample holds one count of this clone. The rearrangement uses TRBV29-1 and TRBJ1-1; D gene unclear. There are 12 residues in the CDR3. Trimming took 0 bases from V and 5 from J, leaving 7 bases between them. The germline gives CDR1 SQVTM, CDR2 ANQGSEA. DNA for the CDR3: TGCAGCGTTGAAGATCCTCGGACTGAAGCTTTCTTT. Its translation: CSVEDPRTEAFF.

J is TRBJ2-1 and V is TRBV7-3; TRBD2 agrees at 9 bases. The CDR3 runs 16 residues. Trimming took 1 base from V and 0 from J; bases not matched to a gene: 1. Germline V gene sequence: CDR1 SGHTA, CDR2 FQGTGA. In nucleotides, the CDR3 is TGTGCCAGCAGCTTAATTAGCGGGGGCTCCTACAATGAGCAGTTCTTC. Its protein is CASSLISGGSYNEQFF.

The rearrangement joins TRBV7-9 to TRBJ2-5; D ambiguous. This CDR3 is 15 amino acids long. The germline V and J ends were trimmed by 5 bases and 2 bases, with 15 bases remaining between them. The germline CDR1 and CDR2 sequences are SEHNR and FQNEAQ (reference sequence). The CDR3 region is CASSDPSLGQETQYF. The CDR3 nucleotides read TGTGCCAGCAGCGACCCTTCTTTGGGTCAAGAGACCCAGTACTTC.

The DNA of the CDR3 is TGTGCCAGCTCAGCCACTAGCAATCAGCCCCAGCATTTT. Encoded protein: CASSATSNQPQHF. The V and J genes are TRBV18 and TRBJ1-5; D ambiguous. CDR1 is KGHSH and CDR2 is LQKENI in the germline V gene. CDR3 length: 13 amino acids. V shed 5 bases and J shed 0 bases, with 5 bases lying between them.

The chain links TRBV9 to TRBJ1-1; no clear D. This CDR3 contains 14 residues. Germline assignment: CDR1 SGDLS and CDR2 YYNGEE. The V end lost 0 bases, the J end lost 4 bases, and 10 bases lay between the germline ends. The CDR3 loop is CASSVGPWVTEAFF. The CDR3, as DNA: TGTGCCAGCAGCGTAGGCCCTTGGGTCACTGAAGCTTTCTTT. The variable domain in full, completed from reference TRBV9 and TRBJ1-1, reads DSGVTQTPKHLITATGQRVTLRCSPRSGDLSVYWYQQSLDQGLQFLIQYYNGEERAKGNILERFSAQQFPDLHSELNLSSLELGDSALYFCASSVGPWVTEAFFGQGTRLTVV.

V and J are TRBV27 and TRBJ1-5; maybe TRBD1 (5 bases). Germline CDR1 reads MNHEY; CDR2 reads SMNVEV (reference sequence). This CDR3 is built from 16 residues. Trimming took 4 bases from V and 1 from J, leaving 14 bases between them. This CDR3 reads CASSSFRVRSNQPQHF. The DNA of the CDR3 is TGTGCCAGCAGTTCCTTCAGGGTGAGGAGCAATCAGCCCCAGCATTTT.

This sequence joins TRBV30 and TRBJ2-4, with D perhaps matching TRBD1 (6 bases). This CDR3 contains 15 residues. Looked up from germline, CDR1 is GTSNPN and CDR2 is SVGIG (reference sequence). V shed 5 bases and J shed 0 bases, with 14 bases lying between them. This chain's CDR3 is CAWSQGNLAKNIQYF. The CDR3 DNA follows: TGTGCCTGGTCACAGGGAAACCTAGCCAAAAACATTCAGTACTTC. The full variable domain, in which reference TRBV30 and TRBJ2-4 provide the parts outside the CDR3, is SQTIHQWPATLVQPVGSPLSLECTVEGTSNPNLYWYRQAAGRGLQLLFYSVGIGQISSEVPQNLSASRPQDRQFILSSKKLLLSDSGFYLCAWSQGNLAKNIQYFGAGTRLSVL.

This chain joins TRBV25-1 and TRBJ1-2, with TRBD1 as a possible D gene (5 bases). Trimming stripped 3 bases from V and 3 bases from J, with 11 bases between. Germline CDR1 and CDR2: MGHDK and SYGVNS. The CDR3 runs 14 residues. The CDR3: CASSDPGRDYGYTF. The CDR3 nucleotides are TGTGCCAGCAGTGATCCAGGGAGAGACTATGGCTACACCTTC.

This clone occurred once. V is TRBV14 and J is TRBJ2-7; the match to TRBD2 covers 7 bases. The trim removed 3 bases at V and 1 base at J, leaving 15 bases unmatched. CDR1 is SGHDN and CDR2 is FVKESK in the germline V gene. The CDR3 has 18 amino acids. The CDR3 is CASSQRYGGSRGSYEQYF. CDR3 coding DNA: TGTGCCAGCAGCCAGCGCTACGGGGGGTCGCGCGGGTCCTACGAGCAGTACTTC.

The rearrangement links TRBV7-2 to TRBJ2-3, with TRBD1 matching over 11 bases. Germline V gene data show CDR1 as SGHTA and CDR2 as FQGNSA. The CDR3 spans 15 residues. V shed 7 bases and J 8 bases; nucleotides not matched to a gene: 11. In nucleotides, the CDR3 is TGTGCCAGCAATACCGGGACAGGGGGTCAGGGTACGCAGTATTTT. Its protein is CASNTGTGGQGTQYF.

The CDR3 loop is CAISDRTGGVGGTSTDTQYF. The CDR3 bases are TGTGCCATCAGTGACCGGACAGGGGGTGTGGGCGGTACTAGCACAGATACGCAGTATTTT. The rearrangement joins TRBV10-3 to TRBJ2-3; 10 positions agree with TRBD1. The CDR3 has 20 amino acids. J lost 0 bases, V lost 3 bases, and 15 bases had no gene match. Germline CDR1 and CDR2: ENHRY and SYGVKD.